In its sample, the clone carrying this T cell receptor (beta chain) was seen a few times. The antigen is unknown. Using constant-segment primers, 5'RACE produced TCR alpha and TCR beta cDNA libraries carrying sample barcodes and UMIs. TCRdb re-derived calls from the 5' RACE reads in MiXCR, one entry per CDR3 protein. The repertoire includes fewer than 450,000 distinct CDR3 sequences, approximately 21% of them detected once, and under 15% sits in the top ten. The data derive from a study of T-cell memory formation after mild COVID-19. Broader study findings: Day 15 to 85 contractors were CD4/CD8 balanced; later expanders leaned CD4+. That cross-reactive memory joined was suggested by some responding clones appearing in pre-infection memory. Those CD4+ clones that contracted were mainly in CM and EM (CD8+ ones in EMRA).

Sequenced: PBMCs or a T cell subset sorted from them (not recorded which). The receptor was isolated from an adult woman who had mild COVID-19 (a few samples of this study predate the infection). Cell type and time point are not known.

CDR3 in amino acids: CASSLVGRGPNTDTQYF. CDR3 bases: TGTGCCAGCAGCTTAGTCGGTCGGGGGCCGAACACAGATACGCAGTATTTT. The chain uses TRBV7-8 and TRBJ2-3; D possibly matches TRBD1 or TRBD2 (6 bases each). Germline V gene data show CDR1 as SGHVS and CDR2 as FQNEAQ. The CDR3 runs to 17 residues. V dropped 1 base and J dropped 2 bases, with 16 bases sitting between them.